A selection of T cell receptor beta chains follows, all from one sample in a study of quantifying T cell responses using KT2 cells. TCRdb recomputed calls from the UMI-ligation and nested PCR reads with MiXCR, one row per CDR3 protein. In the table there are over 40,000 distinct CDR3 sequences, about 9.9% of which are singletons. Sequenced material: PBMCs spiked with cells of the T cell clone KT2. The receptors originated from a human donor. The CDR3 runs from the conserved cysteine through the conserved F or W. Each record gives: D gene, J gene, V gene, clone size, CDR3 DNA, CDR3 protein. D genes are given only for firm matches. Where a row states a size, it is once, few, many or the class of an expanded clone; other rows omit it.

d_gene: -
j_gene: TRBJ2-5
v_gene: TRBV3-1
abundance: few
CDR3nt: TGTGCCAGCAGCCCCGAGGGGGGGGAGGGAGAGACCCAGTACTTC
CDR3aa: CASSPEGGEGETQYF

d_gene: -
j_gene: TRBJ2-3
v_gene: TRBV7-2
abundance: few
CDR3nt: TGTGCCAGCAGCCTAAACCGAGATACGCAGTATTTT
CDR3aa: CASSLNRDTQYF

d_gene: TRBD1
j_gene: TRBJ2-6
v_gene: TRBV30
abundance: -
CDR3nt: TGTGCCTGGAGTGTAGGACAGGGACCTCCTGGGGCCAACGTCCTGACTTTC
CDR3aa: CAWSVGQGPPGANVLTF

d_gene: TRBD1
j_gene: TRBJ1-1
v_gene: TRBV20-1
abundance: -
CDR3nt: TGCAGTGCTGACGGGACAGGGGGTACTGAAGCTTTCTTT
CDR3aa: CSADGTGGTEAFF

d_gene: TRBD1
j_gene: TRBJ2-1
v_gene: TRBV18
abundance: -
CDR3nt: TGTGCCAGCTTCTATTCCGGGACAGGGTACAATGAGCAGTTCTTC
CDR3aa: CASFYSGTGYNEQFF

d_gene: TRBD1
j_gene: TRBJ2-7
v_gene: TRBV4-2
abundance: few
CDR3nt: TGTGCCAGCAGCCGGGGGGACAGGGAGTCAAACGAGCAGTACTTC
CDR3aa: CASSRGDRESNEQYF

d_gene: -
j_gene: TRBJ2-4
v_gene: TRBV11-3
abundance: few
CDR3nt: TGTGCCAGCAGACTTTCGACGGTTCGTTCCCCTATACCAGAAAACATTCAGTACTTC
CDR3aa: CASRLSTVRSPIPENIQYF

d_gene: -
j_gene: TRBJ1-5
v_gene: TRBV6-2/TRBV6-3
abundance: few
CDR3nt: TGTGCCAGCAGTTCTTATAATCAGCCCCAGCATTTT
CDR3aa: CASSSYNQPQHF

d_gene: TRBD2
j_gene: TRBJ2-7
v_gene: TRBV2
abundance: few
CDR3nt: TGTGCCAGCAGTGACGGGACTAGCACAGGCGAGCAGTACTTC
CDR3aa: CASSDGTSTGEQYF

d_gene: -
j_gene: TRBJ1-5
v_gene: TRBV12-3/TRBV12-4
abundance: many
CDR3nt: TGTGCCAGCAGTTTTGACAGTTCCAGAGTCAATCAGCCCCAGCATTTT
CDR3aa: CASSFDSSRVNQPQHF

d_gene: -
j_gene: TRBJ1-1
v_gene: TRBV11-2
abundance: many
CDR3nt: TGTGCCAGCAGCAAGACAGGGAACACTGAAGCTTTCTTT
CDR3aa: CASSKTGNTEAFF

d_gene: TRBD2
j_gene: TRBJ2-5
v_gene: TRBV7-6
abundance: many
CDR3nt: TGTGCCAGCAGCCTCCCCGGGGTGGTAGCGGGGGACCAAGAGACCCAGTACTTC
CDR3aa: CASSLPGVVAGDQETQYF

d_gene: -
j_gene: TRBJ2-2
v_gene: TRBV27
abundance: -
CDR3nt: TGTGCCAGCAGTTTATTAGTCGCCGGGGAGCTGTTTTTT
CDR3aa: CASSLLVAGELFF

d_gene: TRBD2
j_gene: TRBJ2-1
v_gene: TRBV12-3/TRBV12-4
abundance: many
CDR3nt: TGTGCCAGCAGCCCCATCGGGGGGGGGACTAGCGGGGGGGTCGATGAGCAGTTCTTC
CDR3aa: CASSPIGGGTSGGVDEQFF

d_gene: -
j_gene: TRBJ1-5
v_gene: TRBV29-1
abundance: few
CDR3nt: TGCAGCCCGAGACTTCAGCCCCAGCATTTT
CDR3aa: CSPRLQPQHF

d_gene: TRBD2
j_gene: TRBJ2-1
v_gene: TRBV4-1
abundance: few
CDR3nt: TGCGCCAGCAGCCCAACGATACTAGCGAATGAGCAGTTCTTC
CDR3aa: CASSPTILANEQFF

d_gene: TRBD2
j_gene: TRBJ2-3
v_gene: TRBV4-3
abundance: few
CDR3nt: TGCGCCAGCAGCCCGGGACTATCCACAAACACAGATACGCAGTATTTT
CDR3aa: CASSPGLSTNTDTQYF

d_gene: TRBD1
j_gene: TRBJ1-2
v_gene: TRBV29-1
abundance: -
CDR3nt: TGCAGCGTTGCCTCGCCGGGACAGGGAGGCGGCTACACCTTC
CDR3aa: CSVASPGQGGGYTF

d_gene: -
j_gene: TRBJ2-3
v_gene: TRBV3-1
abundance: many
CDR3nt: TGTGCCAGCAGCCAATCTGGACACCGCACAGATACGCAGTATTTT
CDR3aa: CASSQSGHRTDTQYF

d_gene: -
j_gene: TRBJ1-1
v_gene: TRBV18
abundance: many
CDR3nt: TGTGCCAGCTCCCCCCAGGCCGGGAACACTGAAGCTTTCTTT
CDR3aa: CASSPQAGNTEAFF

d_gene: -
j_gene: TRBJ1-5
v_gene: TRBV12-3/TRBV12-4
abundance: -
CDR3nt: TGTGCCAGCGCCGGGACTGAGAAAGGGCCCCAGCATTTT
CDR3aa: CASAGTEKGPQHF

d_gene: TRBD2
j_gene: TRBJ2-3
v_gene: TRBV27
abundance: -
CDR3nt: TGTGCCAGCAGTAAGCCGGGACTAGCGGGGGCCTCTACGCAGTATTTT
CDR3aa: CASSKPGLAGASTQYF

d_gene: -
j_gene: TRBJ2-7
v_gene: TRBV6-5
abundance: many
CDR3nt: TGTGCCAGCAGTTACGGGGGACGGGCCTACGAGCAGTACTTC
CDR3aa: CASSYGGRAYEQYF

d_gene: -
j_gene: TRBJ1-5
v_gene: TRBV12-3/TRBV12-4
abundance: few
CDR3nt: TGTGCCAGCGGCTTAAGGGGACCCCAGCATTTT
CDR3aa: CASGLRGPQHF

d_gene: -
j_gene: TRBJ2-1
v_gene: TRBV14
abundance: few
CDR3nt: TGTGCCAGCAACCAAGGTATAGGGGGCAATGAGCAGTTCTTC
CDR3aa: CASNQGIGGNEQFF

d_gene: -
j_gene: TRBJ1-3
v_gene: TRBV28
abundance: few
CDR3nt: TGTGCCAGCAGTTTAGTCGTCTCTGGAAACACCATATATTTT
CDR3aa: CASSLVVSGNTIYF

d_gene: -
j_gene: TRBJ2-1
v_gene: TRBV12-3/TRBV12-4
abundance: few
CDR3nt: TGTGCCAGCAGCCACACTAGTTTCGCTGAGCAGTTCTTC
CDR3aa: CASSHTSFAEQFF

d_gene: -
j_gene: TRBJ2-1
v_gene: TRBV11-3
abundance: few
CDR3nt: TGTGCCAGCAGCTTAGTGCCCCGGAGCTCCTACAATGAGCAGTTCTTC
CDR3aa: CASSLVPRSSYNEQFF

d_gene: -
j_gene: TRBJ1-2
v_gene: TRBV27
abundance: -
CDR3nt: TGTGCCAGCAGTTTTTCGGACAGAATAGCTTATGGCTACACCTTC
CDR3aa: CASSFSDRIAYGYTF

d_gene: -
j_gene: TRBJ1-3
v_gene: TRBV20-1
abundance: few
CDR3nt: TGCAGTGCCGCCACAGGGATAGGAGGAAACACCATATATTTT
CDR3aa: CSAATGIGGNTIYF

d_gene: TRBD2
j_gene: TRBJ2-3
v_gene: TRBV7-9
abundance: few
CDR3nt: TGTGCCAGCAGCCCCCGAGGTCCAGCGGGAAACACAGATACGCAGTATTTT
CDR3aa: CASSPRGPAGNTDTQYF

d_gene: -
j_gene: TRBJ2-2
v_gene: TRBV18
abundance: -
CDR3nt: TGTGCCAGCTCACCACTGGACACCGGGGAGCTGTTTTTT
CDR3aa: CASSPLDTGELFF

d_gene: -
j_gene: TRBJ1-6
v_gene: TRBV24-1
abundance: many
CDR3nt: TGTGCCACACGGACAGCAGTATATAATTCACCCCTCCACTTT
CDR3aa: CATRTAVYNSPLHF

d_gene: TRBD2
j_gene: TRBJ2-3
v_gene: TRBV20-1
abundance: -
CDR3nt: TGCAGTGCTAGTCAGGGACTAGCGGAGGATACGCAGTATTTT
CDR3aa: CSASQGLAEDTQYF

d_gene: -
j_gene: TRBJ2-6
v_gene: TRBV12-3/TRBV12-4
abundance: many
CDR3nt: TGTGCCAGCAGTTCTCAGGTATCTGGGGCCAACGTCCTGACTTTC
CDR3aa: CASSSQVSGANVLTF

d_gene: -
j_gene: TRBJ2-6
v_gene: TRBV10-2
abundance: few
CDR3nt: TGCGCCAGCAGTGAGATCCACTCTGGGGCCAACGTCCTGACTTTC
CDR3aa: CASSEIHSGANVLTF

d_gene: TRBD1
j_gene: TRBJ2-2
v_gene: TRBV18
abundance: -
CDR3nt: TGTGCCAGCTCACCTCGGGACAGAACCATCAACACCGGGGAGCTGTTTTTT
CDR3aa: CASSPRDRTINTGELFF

d_gene: -
j_gene: TRBJ1-1
v_gene: TRBV11-2
abundance: many
CDR3nt: TGTGCCAGCAGCCCCTACCAGTACCCAGAGAACACTGAAGCTTTCTTT
CDR3aa: CASSPYQYPENTEAFF

d_gene: TRBD1
j_gene: TRBJ2-1
v_gene: TRBV7-9
abundance: -
CDR3nt: TGTGCCAGCAGCTTGGGACAGGTCGGTGAGCAGTTCTTC
CDR3aa: CASSLGQVGEQFF

d_gene: TRBD1
j_gene: TRBJ2-5
v_gene: TRBV14
abundance: -
CDR3nt: TGTGCCAGCAGCCATGGACAGGGAAGGGCCCAGTACTTC
CDR3aa: CASSHGQGRAQYF

d_gene: -
j_gene: TRBJ2-7
v_gene: TRBV27
abundance: few
CDR3nt: TGTGCCAGCAGTTTATCCCGGCCGAGCTCCTACGAGCAGTACTTC
CDR3aa: CASSLSRPSSYEQYF

d_gene: TRBD1
j_gene: TRBJ1-1
v_gene: TRBV19
abundance: few
CDR3nt: TGTGCCAGTAGCCTGGGACAGGGGTTCAAAGCTTTCTTT
CDR3aa: CASSLGQGFKAFF

d_gene: TRBD1
j_gene: TRBJ2-1
v_gene: TRBV6-1
abundance: -
CDR3nt: TGTGCCAGCAGTGATTCCGTGACAGGGGGTTGGAATGAGCAGTTCTTC
CDR3aa: CASSDSVTGGWNEQFF

d_gene: TRBD1
j_gene: TRBJ2-7
v_gene: TRBV9
abundance: many
CDR3nt: TGTGCCAGCAGTAGCAGGACAGGGGGGTACGAGCAGTACTTC
CDR3aa: CASSSRTGGYEQYF

d_gene: -
j_gene: TRBJ2-1
v_gene: TRBV4-3
abundance: few
CDR3nt: TGCGCCAGCAGCCAGGGATTACAGGGCGTGCAGTTCTTC
CDR3aa: CASSQGLQGVQFF

d_gene: -
j_gene: TRBJ2-5
v_gene: TRBV5-6
abundance: -
CDR3nt: TGTGCCAGCAGCTTGGTGAAGGCGGAGACCCAGTACTTC
CDR3aa: CASSLVKAETQYF

d_gene: -
j_gene: TRBJ2-5
v_gene: TRBV12-3/TRBV12-4
abundance: -
CDR3nt: TGTGCCAGCAGTTTTTACTCCGGCGGCGATCAAGAGACCCAGTACTTC
CDR3aa: CASSFYSGGDQETQYF

d_gene: -
j_gene: TRBJ2-7
v_gene: TRBV29-1
abundance: -
CDR3nt: TGCAGCGTTGCCCAGGGGGGGTACTACGAGCAGTACTTC
CDR3aa: CSVAQGGYYEQYF

d_gene: -
j_gene: TRBJ2-7
v_gene: TRBV20-1
abundance: -
CDR3nt: TGCAGTGCTTCGTCATCGGACAGAAACTCCTACGAGCAGTACTTC
CDR3aa: CSASSSDRNSYEQYF

d_gene: -
j_gene: TRBJ1-6
v_gene: TRBV7-2
abundance: -
CDR3nt: TGTGCCAGCAGCTTAACTACAGGGAGTAATTCACCCCTCCACTTT
CDR3aa: CASSLTTGSNSPLHF

d_gene: -
j_gene: TRBJ1-1
v_gene: TRBV11-3
abundance: few
CDR3nt: TGTGCCAGCACCCAAACCTCGCGCACTGAAGCTTTCTTT
CDR3aa: CASTQTSRTEAFF

d_gene: -
j_gene: TRBJ1-2
v_gene: TRBV9
abundance: many
CDR3nt: TGTGCCAGCAGCTCCCAAGGGGGGGCTAGTGGCTACACCTTC
CDR3aa: CASSSQGGASGYTF

d_gene: TRBD2
j_gene: TRBJ2-1
v_gene: TRBV19
abundance: few
CDR3nt: TGTGCCAGTAGTATTCCTAGCGGGGGGGTCGATGAGCAGTTCTTC
CDR3aa: CASSIPSGGVDEQFF

d_gene: -
j_gene: TRBJ2-1
v_gene: TRBV6-1
abundance: few
CDR3nt: TGTGCCAGCAGTGAAGCGTGGGCTAGAGTTTACAATGAGCAGTTCTTC
CDR3aa: CASSEAWARVYNEQFF

d_gene: -
j_gene: TRBJ2-7
v_gene: TRBV5-1
abundance: -
CDR3nt: TGCGCCAGCAGCTTGGCAGGAGGAACAACTCTTCAGTACTTC
CDR3aa: CASSLAGGTTLQYF

d_gene: -
j_gene: TRBJ2-7
v_gene: TRBV29-1
abundance: -
CDR3nt: TGCAGCGTTGCCGTGCCTGACAGTTACGAGCAGTACTTC
CDR3aa: CSVAVPDSYEQYF

d_gene: -
j_gene: TRBJ1-1
v_gene: TRBV27
abundance: -
CDR3nt: TGTGCCAGCCGACGGGGAGGGGATACTGAAGCTTTCTTT
CDR3aa: CASRRGGDTEAFF

d_gene: -
j_gene: TRBJ2-1
v_gene: TRBV6-5
abundance: few
CDR3nt: TGTGCCAGCAGTTACGGGAAAGGCTACAATGAGCAGTTCTTC
CDR3aa: CASSYGKGYNEQFF

d_gene: TRBD1
j_gene: TRBJ1-1
v_gene: TRBV7-9
abundance: few
CDR3nt: TGTGCCAGCAGCCCTAGACAGGGGAACACTGAAGCTTTCTTT
CDR3aa: CASSPRQGNTEAFF

d_gene: TRBD1
j_gene: TRBJ1-1
v_gene: TRBV6-1
abundance: -
CDR3nt: TGTGCCAGCAGGGGACAGGGGGCAACTGAAGCTTTCTTT
CDR3aa: CASRGQGATEAFF